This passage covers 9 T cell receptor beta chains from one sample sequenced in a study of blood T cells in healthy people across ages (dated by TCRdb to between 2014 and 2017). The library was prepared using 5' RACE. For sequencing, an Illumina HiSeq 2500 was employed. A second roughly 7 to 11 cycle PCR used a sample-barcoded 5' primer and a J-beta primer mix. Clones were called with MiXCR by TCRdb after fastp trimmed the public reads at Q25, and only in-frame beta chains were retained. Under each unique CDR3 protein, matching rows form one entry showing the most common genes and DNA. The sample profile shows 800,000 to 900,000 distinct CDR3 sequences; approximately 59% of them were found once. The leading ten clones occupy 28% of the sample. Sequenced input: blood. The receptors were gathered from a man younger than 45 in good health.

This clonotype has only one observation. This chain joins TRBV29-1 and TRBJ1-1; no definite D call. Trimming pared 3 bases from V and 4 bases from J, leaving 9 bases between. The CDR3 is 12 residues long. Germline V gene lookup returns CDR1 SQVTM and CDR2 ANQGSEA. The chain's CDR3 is CSVESFTTEAFF. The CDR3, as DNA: TGCAGCGTTGAGTCCTTCACCACTGAAGCTTTCTTT. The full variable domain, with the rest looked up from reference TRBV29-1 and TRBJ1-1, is SAVISQKPSRDICQRGTSLTIQCQVDSQVTMMFWYRQQPGQSLTLIATANQGSEATYESGFVIDKFPISRPNLTFSTLTVSNMSPEDSSIYLCSVESFTTEAFFGQGTRLTVV.

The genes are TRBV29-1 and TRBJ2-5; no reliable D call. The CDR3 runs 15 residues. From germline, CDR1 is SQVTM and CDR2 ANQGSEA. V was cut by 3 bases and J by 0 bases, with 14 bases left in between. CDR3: CSVDKSLGYQETQYF. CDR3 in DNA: TGCAGCGTTGATAAGTCCCTCGGGTACCAAGAGACCCAGTACTTC. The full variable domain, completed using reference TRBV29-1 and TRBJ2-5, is SAVISQKPSRDICQRGTSLTIQCQVDSQVTMMFWYRQQPGQSLTLIATANQGSEATYESGFVIDKFPISRPNLTFSTLTVSNMSPEDSSIYLCSVDKSLGYQETQYFGPGTRLLVL.

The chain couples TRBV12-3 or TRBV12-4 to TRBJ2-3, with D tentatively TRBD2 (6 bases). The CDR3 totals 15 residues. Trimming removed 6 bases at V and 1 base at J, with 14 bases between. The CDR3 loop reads CASRGTGEGTDTQYF. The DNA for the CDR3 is TGTGCCAGCAGAGGCACCGGGGAGGGCACAGATACGCAGTATTTT.

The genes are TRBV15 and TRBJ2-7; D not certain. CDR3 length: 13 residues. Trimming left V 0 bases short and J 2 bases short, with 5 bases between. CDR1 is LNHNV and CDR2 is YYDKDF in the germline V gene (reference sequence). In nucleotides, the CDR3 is TGTGCCACCAGCAGAGATATCGCCTACGAGCAGTACTTC. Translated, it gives CATSRDIAYEQYF.

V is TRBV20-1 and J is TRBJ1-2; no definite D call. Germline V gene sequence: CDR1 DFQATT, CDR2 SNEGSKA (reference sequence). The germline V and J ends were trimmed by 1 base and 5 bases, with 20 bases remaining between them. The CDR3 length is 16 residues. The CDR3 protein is CSARGPRQDRLYGYTF. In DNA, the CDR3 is TGCAGTGCTAGAGGCCCCAGACAAGACCGGTTATATGGCTACACCTTC.

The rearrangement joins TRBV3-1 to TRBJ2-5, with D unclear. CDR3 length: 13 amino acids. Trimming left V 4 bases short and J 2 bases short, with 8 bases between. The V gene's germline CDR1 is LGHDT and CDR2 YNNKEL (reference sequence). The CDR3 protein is CASSPIRQETQYF. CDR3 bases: TGTGCCAGCAGCCCTATTCGTCAAGAGACCCAGTACTTC.

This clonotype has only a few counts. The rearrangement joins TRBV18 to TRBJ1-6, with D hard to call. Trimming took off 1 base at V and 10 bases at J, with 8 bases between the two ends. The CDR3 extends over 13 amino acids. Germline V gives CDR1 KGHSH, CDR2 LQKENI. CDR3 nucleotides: TGTGCCAGCTCACCACAATTAAGGTCACCCCTCCACTTT. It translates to CASSPQLRSPLHF.

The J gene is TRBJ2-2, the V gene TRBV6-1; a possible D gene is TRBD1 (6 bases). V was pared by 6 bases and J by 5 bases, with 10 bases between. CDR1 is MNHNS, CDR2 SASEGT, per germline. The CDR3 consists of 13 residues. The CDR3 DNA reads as TGTGCCAGCAGCGCGAGGGGGACCGGGGAGCTGTTTTTT. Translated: CASSARGTGELFF.

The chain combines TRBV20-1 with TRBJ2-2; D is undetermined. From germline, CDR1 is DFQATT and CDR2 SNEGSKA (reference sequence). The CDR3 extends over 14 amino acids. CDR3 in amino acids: CGVPRQANTGELFF. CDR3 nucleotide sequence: TGCGGTGTCCCACGCCAAGCGAACACCGGGGAGCTGTTTTTT.